This TCR beta chain was found in a study of CD8+ T cells in alopecia areata. V gave up 0 bases and J gave up 5 bases, with 10 bases separating them. Germline values: CDR1 LNHNV, CDR2 YYDKDF (reference sequence). This CDR3 region has 14 residues. RNA was extracted and reverse transcribed into cDNA as the sequencing template. Generated by immunoSEQ multiplex PCR, the TCRdb table keeps only in-frame clones and is missing some. The sample lists 200,000 to 250,000 clones, 50% to 60% occurring once. This sample comprised CD4+ T cells sorted from blood, obtained at week 0. This TCR was sampled from a human donor with alopecia areata. The chain joins TRBV15 to TRBJ1-2; no reliable D call. Written as DNA, the CDR3 is TGTGCCACCAGCAGAGATAACGCGGAGTATGGCTACACCTTC. Its translation is CATSRDNAEYGYTF.